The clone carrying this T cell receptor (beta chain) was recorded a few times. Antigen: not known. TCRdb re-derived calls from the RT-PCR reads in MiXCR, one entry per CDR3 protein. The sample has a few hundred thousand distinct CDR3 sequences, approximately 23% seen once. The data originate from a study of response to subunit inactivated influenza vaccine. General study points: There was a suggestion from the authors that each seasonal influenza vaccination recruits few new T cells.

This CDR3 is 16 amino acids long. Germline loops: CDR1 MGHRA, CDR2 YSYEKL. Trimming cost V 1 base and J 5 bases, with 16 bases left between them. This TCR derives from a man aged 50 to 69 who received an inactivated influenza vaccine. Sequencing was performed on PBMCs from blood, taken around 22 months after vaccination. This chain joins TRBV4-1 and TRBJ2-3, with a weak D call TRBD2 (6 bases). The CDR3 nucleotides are TGCGCCAGCAGCCAAGCCACGGGACTCACGGGAGATACGCAGTATTTT. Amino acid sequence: CASSQATGLTGDTQYF.